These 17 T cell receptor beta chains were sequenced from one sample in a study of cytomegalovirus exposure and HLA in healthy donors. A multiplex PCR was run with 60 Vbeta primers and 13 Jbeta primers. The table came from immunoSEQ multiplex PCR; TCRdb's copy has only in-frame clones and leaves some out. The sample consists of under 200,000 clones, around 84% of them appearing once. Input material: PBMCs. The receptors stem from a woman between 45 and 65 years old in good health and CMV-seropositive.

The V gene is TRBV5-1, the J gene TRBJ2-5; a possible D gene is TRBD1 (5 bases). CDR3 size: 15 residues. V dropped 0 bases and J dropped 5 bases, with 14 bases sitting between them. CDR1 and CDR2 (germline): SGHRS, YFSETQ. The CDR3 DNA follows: TGCGCCAGCAGCTTGGGTAGCAGGGCCGGGGAGACCCAGTACTTC. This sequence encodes CASSLGSRAGETQYF.

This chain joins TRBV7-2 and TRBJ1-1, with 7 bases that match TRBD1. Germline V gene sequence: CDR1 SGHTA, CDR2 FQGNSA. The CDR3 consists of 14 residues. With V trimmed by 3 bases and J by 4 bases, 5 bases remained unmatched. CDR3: CASSFNRGPTEAFF. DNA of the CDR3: TGTGCCAGCAGCTTCAACAGGGGACCCACTGAAGCTTTCTTT.

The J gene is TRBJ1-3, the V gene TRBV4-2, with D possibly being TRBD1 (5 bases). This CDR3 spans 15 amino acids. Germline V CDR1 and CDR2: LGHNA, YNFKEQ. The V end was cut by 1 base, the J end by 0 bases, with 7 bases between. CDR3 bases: TGTGCCAGCAGCCAAGGCAGGGACTCTGGAAACACCATATATTTT. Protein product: CASSQGRDSGNTIYF.

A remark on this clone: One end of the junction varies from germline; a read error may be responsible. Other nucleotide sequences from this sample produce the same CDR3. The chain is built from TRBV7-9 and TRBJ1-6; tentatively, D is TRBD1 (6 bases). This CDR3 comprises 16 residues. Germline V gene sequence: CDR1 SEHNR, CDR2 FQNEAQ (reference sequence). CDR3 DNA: TGTGCCAGCAGCTCACAGGGAATCGCCTATAATTCACCCCTTCACTTT. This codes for CASSSQGIAYNSPLHF. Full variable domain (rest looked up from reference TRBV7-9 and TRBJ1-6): DTGVSQNPRHKITKRGQNVTFRCDPISEHNRLYWYRQTLGQGPEFLTYFQNEAQLEKSRLLSDRFSAERPKGSFSTLEIQRTEQGDSAMYLCASSSQGIAYNSPLHFGNGTRLTVT.

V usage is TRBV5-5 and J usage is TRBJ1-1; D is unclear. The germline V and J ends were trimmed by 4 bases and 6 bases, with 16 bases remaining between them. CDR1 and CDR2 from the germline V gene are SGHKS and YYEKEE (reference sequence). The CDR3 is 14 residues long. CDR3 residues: CASSRTPGGPEAFF. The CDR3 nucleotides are TGTGCCAGCAGCCGCACCCCAGGAGGACCTGAAGCTTTCTTT.

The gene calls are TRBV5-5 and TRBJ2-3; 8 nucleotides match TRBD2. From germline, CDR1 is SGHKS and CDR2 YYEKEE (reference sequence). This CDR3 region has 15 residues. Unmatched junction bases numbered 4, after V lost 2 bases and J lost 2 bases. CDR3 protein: CASSLSGLVTDTQYF. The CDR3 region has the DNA TGTGCCAGCAGCTTATCGGGACTAGTCACAGATACGCAGTATTTT.

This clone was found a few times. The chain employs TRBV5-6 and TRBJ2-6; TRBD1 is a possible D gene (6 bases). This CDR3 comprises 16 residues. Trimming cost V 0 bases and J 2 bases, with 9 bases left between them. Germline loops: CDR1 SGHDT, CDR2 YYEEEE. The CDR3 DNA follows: TGTGCCAGCAGCTTGGGAAGGGGGACTGGGGCCAACGTCCTGACTTTC. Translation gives CASSLGRGTGANVLTF.

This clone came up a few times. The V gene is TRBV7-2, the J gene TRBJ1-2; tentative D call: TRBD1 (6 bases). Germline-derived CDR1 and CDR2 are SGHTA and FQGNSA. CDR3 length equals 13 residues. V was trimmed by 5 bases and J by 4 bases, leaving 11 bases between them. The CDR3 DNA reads TGTGCCAGCAGCCGGGGGGGGCTCTATGGCTACACCTTC. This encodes CASSRGGLYGYTF.

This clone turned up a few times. Here the CDR3 reads CASSFASPPLAYEQYF. For the CDR3, the DNA is TGTGCCAGCAGCTTTGCTAGCCCCCCACTAGCCTACGAGCAGTACTTC. The chain carries TRBV7-9 and TRBJ2-7; D is perhaps TRBD2 (5 bases). Germline CDR1 reads SEHNR; CDR2 reads FQNEAQ (reference sequence). CDR3 length equals 16 residues. The V end was cut by 3 bases, the J end by 2 bases, with 17 bases between.

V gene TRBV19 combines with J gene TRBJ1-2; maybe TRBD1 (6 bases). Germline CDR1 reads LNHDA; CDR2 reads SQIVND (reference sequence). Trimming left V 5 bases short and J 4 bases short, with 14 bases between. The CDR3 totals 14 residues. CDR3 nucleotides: TGTGCCAGTAGTCCTTTACAGGGAATCTATGGCTACACCTTC. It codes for CASSPLQGIYGYTF.

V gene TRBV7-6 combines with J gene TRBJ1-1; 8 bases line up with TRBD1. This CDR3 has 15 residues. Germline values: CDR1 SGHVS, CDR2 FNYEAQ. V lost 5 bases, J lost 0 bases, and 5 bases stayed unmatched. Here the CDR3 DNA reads TGTGCCAGCAGCGGTCGACAGGGGATGAACACTGAAGCTTTCTTT. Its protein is CASSGRQGMNTEAFF.

The CDR3 reads CASSREHEAFF. CDR3 sequence (DNA): TGTGCCAGCAGTAGAGAGCATGAAGCTTTCTTT. This rearrangement joins TRBV6-5 to TRBJ1-1; D not resolved. Trimming removed 5 bases at V and 7 bases at J, with 8 bases between. The CDR3 is 11 residues long. Germline V gene data show CDR1 as MNHEY and CDR2 as SVGAGI.

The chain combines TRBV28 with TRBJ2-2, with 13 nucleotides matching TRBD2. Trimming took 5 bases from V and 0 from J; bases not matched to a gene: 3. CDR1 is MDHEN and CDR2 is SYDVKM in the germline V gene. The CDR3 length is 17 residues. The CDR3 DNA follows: TGTGCCAGCAGTCGACTAGCGGGGGGTACGAACACCGGGGAGCTGTTTTTT. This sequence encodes CASSRLAGGTNTGELFF.

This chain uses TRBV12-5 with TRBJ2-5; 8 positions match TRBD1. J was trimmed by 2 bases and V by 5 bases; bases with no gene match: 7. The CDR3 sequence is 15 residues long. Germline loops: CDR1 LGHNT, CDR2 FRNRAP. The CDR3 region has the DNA TGTGCTAGTGGTACAGGACAGGGCCCACAAGAGACCCAGTACTTC. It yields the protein CASGTGQGPQETQYF.

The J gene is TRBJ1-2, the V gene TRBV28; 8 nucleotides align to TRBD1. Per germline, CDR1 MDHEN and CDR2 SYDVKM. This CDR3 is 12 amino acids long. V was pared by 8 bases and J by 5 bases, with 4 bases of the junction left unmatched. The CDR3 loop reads CASEGQAYGYTF. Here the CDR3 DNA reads TGTGCCAGCGAGGGACAGGCTTATGGCTACACCTTC.

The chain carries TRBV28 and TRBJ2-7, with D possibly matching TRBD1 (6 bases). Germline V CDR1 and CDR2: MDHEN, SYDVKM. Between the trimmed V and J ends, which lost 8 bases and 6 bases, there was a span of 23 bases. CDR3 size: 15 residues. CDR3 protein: CASLNPAGAPGEQYF. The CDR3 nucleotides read TGTGCCAGCCTCAACCCGGCAGGGGCCCCCGGCGAGCAGTACTTC. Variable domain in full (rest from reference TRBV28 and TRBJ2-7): DVKVTQSSRYLVKRTGEKVFLECVQDMDHENMFWYRQDPGLGLRLIYFSYDVKMKEKGDIPEGYSVSREKKERFSLILESASTNQTSMYLCASLNPAGAPGEQYFGPGTRLTVT.

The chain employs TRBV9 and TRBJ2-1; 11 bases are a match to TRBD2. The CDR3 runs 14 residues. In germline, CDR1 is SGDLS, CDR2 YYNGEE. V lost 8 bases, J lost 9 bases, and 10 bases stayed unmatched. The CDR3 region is CASSLAGGLGEQFF. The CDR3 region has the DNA TGTGCCAGTTCTCTAGCGGGGGGCCTGGGTGAGCAGTTCTTC.